A selection of T cell receptor beta chains follows, all from one sample in a study of CD8+ T cells in alopecia areata. Data came from immunoSEQ multiplex PCR; TCRdb stores just in-frame clones and leaves some out. The sample holds some 210,000 clones; 66% are singletons and the top ten take about 1.2%. The material was CD4+ T cells sorted from blood, obtained between weeks 43 and 45, from a patient treated with tofacitinib. The origin of the receptors is a human donor with alopecia areata. CDR3s include the opening cysteine and the closing phenylalanine or tryptophan. The D gene is left open where the match is weak. Some rows mark clone size as missing; the rest say once, few, many or name a class of expanded clone.

J gene	V gene	clone size	D gene	CDR3 DNA	CDR3 protein
TRBJ1-4	TRBV14	-	TRBD1	TGTGCCAGCAGCCCAATACCGGGACAGGGAAGTGAAAAACTGTTTTTT	CASSPIPGQGSEKLFF
TRBJ1-1	TRBV29-1	few	-	TGCAGCGTTGAACACAGTGAAGCTTTCTTT	CSVEHSEAFF
TRBJ2-7	TRBV5-1	-	TRBD1	TGCGCCAGCAGCTTGGAAGGGACAGCACTTACCTACGAGCAGTACTTC	CASSLEGTALTYEQYF
TRBJ2-3	TRBV7-3	-	-	TGTGCCAGCAGCTTACAAGGGCTCACAGATACGCAGTATTTT	CASSLQGLTDTQYF
TRBJ2-3	TRBV5-1	-	-	TGCGCCAGCAGCTTGAAGTCCAGCACAGATACGCAGTATTTT	CASSLKSSTDTQYF
TRBJ1-2	TRBV11-2	-	-	TGTGCCAGCAGCTTAGTCCCGGGCTATGGCTACACCTTC	CASSLVPGYGYTF
TRBJ2-3	TRBV14	-	-	TGTACCAGCAGCCCGAGGTGGGGGGGCGCAGATACGCAGTATTTT	CTSSPRWGGADTQYF
TRBJ2-4	TRBV30	-	TRBD2	TGTGCCTGGAGCCGGGGGGGTCTCAAAAACATTCAGTACTTC	CAWSRGGLKNIQYF
TRBJ1-4	TRBV11-3	-	TRBD1	TGTGCCAGCAGCTACAACCGGGACAGCCCTAATGAAAAACTGTTTTTT	CASSYNRDSPNEKLFF
TRBJ2-3	TRBV4-3	-	-	TGCGCCAGCAGCCAAACGGCTGGGCTCGAGGGCACGCAGTATTTT	CASSQTAGLEGTQYF
TRBJ2-3	TRBV7-2	-	TRBD2	TGTGCCAGCAGCTTTAGCGGGGGGGCAGTGGATACGCAGTATTTT	CASSFSGGAVDTQYF
TRBJ1-5	TRBV30	-	-	TGTGCCTGGAGTTCCGCAGGTAACCAGCCCCAGCATTTT	CAWSSAGNQPQHF
TRBJ2-5	TRBV15	-	-	TGTGCCACCAGCAGAGAGTACGAGACCCAGTACTTC	CATSREYETQYF
TRBJ1-6	TRBV30	-	-	TGTGCCTGGGGGGGGGCACCCCTCCACTTT	CAWGGAPLHF
TRBJ2-3	TRBV27	-	TRBD2	TGTGCCAGCAGTTTACGCGGGGGGGAAGATACGCAGTATTTT	CASSLRGGEDTQYF
TRBJ1-2	TRBV25-1	-	-	TGTGCCAGCAGCATATCTAACTATGGCTACACCTTC	CASSISNYGYTF
TRBJ1-1	TRBV7-2	once	-	TGTGCCAGCAGCATATCGACAGGGAACACTGAAGCTTTCTTT	CASSISTGNTEAFF
TRBJ1-4	TRBV6-5	-	-	TGTGCCAGCAGACCGACCGCGCCGCCTAATGAAAAACTGTTTTTT	CASRPTAPPNEKLFF
TRBJ1-1	TRBV29-1	-	-	TGCAGCGTTGAAGAACCAGGGAGGAACACTGAAGCTTTCTTT	CSVEEPGRNTEAFF
TRBJ1-2	TRBV9	-	TRBD1	TGTGCCAGCAGCGTAGATGGGGGGACAGGGCGAGGCTACACCTTC	CASSVDGGTGRGYTF